This T cell receptor (beta chain) was profiled in a study of T cells after yellow fever vaccination (dated by TCRdb to between 2018 and 2020). Turning to the overall study: The SMART-Seq v4 Ultra Low Input RNA kit was used to prepare libraries from fractions with low cell numbers. Bulk TCR alpha and beta repertoires were sequenced longitudinally to track T-cell clones before and after primary and booster YFV17D yellow fever vaccination. The cohort comprised two healthy male donors, one aged 18 to 29 and one aged 30 to 39 years. Bulk PBMC replicates and cell subsets were isolated from blood drawn at multiple timepoints before and after both primary and secondary immunization.

The junction shows trimming of 2 bases on V and 2 bases on J, plus 15 bases between the germline ends. Looking up the germline V gene (reference sequence) yields CDR1 SEHNR and CDR2 FQNEAQ. From its cysteine to its phenylalanine, the CDR3 spans 16 amino acids. Only the CDR3 DNA is retained, 48 bases long and in frame from the first base. In the paper's terms, the treatment or condition label means: live attenuated yellow fever vaccine strain. A standard Ficoll-Paque protocol was used to isolate PBMCs from peripheral blood. Dynabeads CD4 and CD8 positive selection kits were used to isolate the CD4 and CD8 T-cell fractions. TriZol was used to extract RNA from bulk PBMCs, CD4 and CD8 fractions, and dextramer-positive and dextramer-negative fractions. Paper-wide results and their limitations: After the booster, most clones that had expanded after primary vaccination were detected again (around 96% of CD4 and more than 80% of CD8), suggesting broad maintenance of memory. Computational filtering was needed because FACS-sorted repertoires could contain abundant contaminating clonotypes from the bulk population. The secondary T-cell response was weaker than the primary response but faster, peaking on day 5 instead of day 15. Because only a couple of donors were included in the study, the extent to which the findings can be generalized is limited. A small share of clonotypes occurred in both CD4 and CD8 compartments, likely arising from convergent recombination.

Reads for this sample came from an Illumina NovaSeq 6000. Synthesis of TCR cDNA relied on 5'RACE template switching, a step that introduced a universal primer site along with unique molecular identifiers. Priming for cDNA synthesis came from both the TCR alpha and TCR beta constant segments. Libraries were amplified in two PCR steps, with sample barcodes and sequencing adapters added in the second step. Sequencing of libraries was performed on Illumina HiSeq 2500 (2x100 bp) or NovaSeq (2x150 bp). As for the authors' bioinformatics: Demultiplexing of reads and collapsing into UMI consensus sequences were performed with MIGEC, and V(D)J alignment was carried out with MiXCR. Clonotypes responding to the vaccine were identified with edgeR on replicate PBMC samples, with the criteria of FDR below 0.01 and a log2 fold change above 5 up to day 15. Each bulk clonotype was labeled CD4 or CD8 based on which sequenced repertoire, CD4 or CD8, contained the clonotype at higher abundance. The public reads were run again by TCRdb, first through fastp at Q25 and then through MiXCR, and only productive beta chains were kept. Merged by CDR3 protein, the rows form single entries marked with the most common genes and DNA. TCRdb assigned the V and J calls; the authors' analysis was not used. This sample is represented by about 320,000 distinct CDR3 sequences; roughly 10% of them were singletons. About 3% of the sample is held by the ten biggest clonotypes.

This clonotype was seen a handful of times. The antigen it binds to is not known. No base-level quality is on record; no much larger clone is a single base apart. The input for sequencing was CD4+ T cells sorted from PBMCs, taken 45 days after the yellow fever booster vaccination. The rearranged segments are TRBV7-9 and TRBJ2-5; 5 matching bases give a weak D call of TRBD1. The sequence was collected from a man aged 18 to 29 who received the YFV17D yellow fever vaccine. CDR3 sequence: CASSLPAYRLQETQYF. The DNA is as follows: TGTGCCAGCAGCTTACCAGCCTACAGGTTACAAGAGACCCAGTACTTC.